This T cell receptor beta chain was obtained from a study of T cell changes during pregnancy in multiple sclerosis. Germline CDR1 GTSNPN, CDR2 SVGIG (reference sequence). The CDR3 covers 17 residues. The ends lost 5 bases at V and 1 base at J; junction bases unmatched: 11. Profiling relied on immunoSEQ multiplex PCR, and the TCRdb table lists in-frame clones only, not all of them. The table records 45,000 or so clones, 80% to 90% of them present only once. The sample here was CD4+ T cells from peripheral blood mononuclear cells, taken after pregnancy. The V call is TRBV30, the J call TRBJ2-4; TRBD2 matches at 10 bases. This TCR was sampled from a female donor with multiple sclerosis, enrolled in a pregnancy study. The chain's CDR3 is CAWSSGRSSLAKNIQYF. CDR3 nucleotide sequence: TGTGCCTGGTCTAGCGGGAGAAGTAGTTTGGCCAAAAACATTCAGTACTTC. Drawing the rest from reference TRBV30 and TRBJ2-4, the complete variable domain is SQTIHQWPATLVQPVGSPLSLECTVEGTSNPNLYWYRQAAGRGLQLLFYSVGIGQISSEVPQNLSASRPQDRQFILSSKKLLLSDSGFYLCAWSSGRSSLAKNIQYFGAGTRLSVL.